These T cell receptor beta chains were read from a single sample in a study of blood T cell repertoires in COVID-19. Profiling relied on immunoSEQ multiplex PCR, and the TCRdb table lists in-frame clones only, not all of them. The profile shows roughly 190,000 clones, 85% to 90% of them singletons. Sequencing used PBMCs or T cells enriched from blood (not recorded which). The receptors were gathered from a woman aged 40 to 50 in a cohort exposed to, infected with or recovered from COVID-19 (not recorded which). Each CDR3 is given with its conserved first and last residue. A D gene is named only where the DNA matches it firmly. Clone size, where shown, is once, few, many, or a class for clones that have expanded.

D	V	J	size	CDR3	DNA
NA	TRBV12-3/TRBV12-4	TRBJ2-3	NA	CASSGREAQYF	TGTGCCAGCAGTGGACGGGAAGCGCAGTATTTT
NA	TRBV4-1	TRBJ1-5	once	CASSGKQGVGNQPQHF	TGCGCCAGCAGCGGAAAACAGGGAGTTGGCAATCAGCCCCAGCATTTT
NA	TRBV3-1/TRBV3-2	TRBJ1-5	NA	CASSQDWATVHPFSNQPQHF	TGTGCCAGCAGCCAAGATTGGGCGACGGTCCACCCATTTAGCAATCAGCCCCAGCATTTT
TRBD2	TRBV10-3	TRBJ2-7	NA	CAISDHLAGDEQYF	TGTGCCATCAGTGATCATTTAGCGGGAGACGAGCAGTACTTC
TRBD2	TRBV24-1	TRBJ2-3	NA	CATSDLERDTDTQYF	TGTGCCACCAGTGATTTGGAGCGGGACACAGATACGCAGTATTTT
NA	TRBV18	TRBJ2-7	NA	CASSPFEAYEQYF	TGTGCCAGCTCCCCATTTGAGGCCTACGAGCAGTACTTC
NA	TRBV3-1/TRBV3-2	TRBJ2-5	NA	CASSHWTLAGETQYF	TGTGCCAGCAGCCATTGGACCCTGGCGGGAGAGACCCAGTACTTC
NA	TRBV6-5	TRBJ1-1	NA	CASRRTETLNTEAFF	TGTGCCAGCAGGAGGACAGAAACATTGAACACTGAAGCTTTCTTT
NA	TRBV12-5	TRBJ2-5	few	CASGFGRRGETQYF	TGTGCTAGTGGTTTTGGTCGTCGGGGGGAGACCCAGTACTTC
TRBD1	TRBV4-1	TRBJ2-7	NA	CASSLRPGQMTYEQYF	TGCGCCAGCAGCCTCCGACCGGGACAGATGACCTACGAGCAGTACTTC
TRBD2	TRBV14	TRBJ2-3	NA	CASSQTSLAGGPGDTQYF	TGTGCCAGCAGCCAAACTTCACTAGCGGGAGGGCCTGGGGATACGCAGTATTTT
TRBD2	TRBV7-2	TRBJ2-5	NA	CASSLDVTSAQETQYF	TGTGCCAGCAGCTTAGATGTCACTAGCGCTCAAGAGACCCAGTACTTC
NA	TRBV6-2/TRBV6-3	TRBJ1-1	few	CASSYRGFNSEAFF	TGTGCCAGCAGTTACCGGGGTTTCAACAGTGAAGCTTTCTTT
NA	TRBV10-2	TRBJ1-1	once	CASSEVRGNTEAFF	TGCGCCAGCAGTGAGGTTAGAGGGAACACTGAAGCTTTCTTT
TRBD1	TRBV6-5	TRBJ2-5	NA	CASRTDREETQYF	TGTGCCAGCAGGACGGACAGGGAAGAGACCCAGTACTTC
TRBD2	TRBV27	TRBJ2-2	NA	CASSSTGLAGGGTGELFF	TGTGCCAGCAGTTCAACGGGACTAGCGGGAGGTGGCACCGGGGAGCTGTTTTTT
TRBD2	TRBV27	TRBJ2-1	NA	CASSRPGGYNEQFF	TGTGCCAGCAGTAGGCCCGGGGGGTACAATGAGCAGTTCTTC
NA	TRBV7-6	TRBJ2-7	few	CASSLEPQGPYEQYF	TGTGCCAGCAGCTTGGAGCCGCAGGGCCCCTACGAGCAGTACTTC
TRBD1	TRBV7-6	TRBJ2-7	NA	CASSSRTGAYEQYF	TGTGCCAGCAGCTCGAGGACAGGGGCCTACGAGCAGTACTTC
NA	TRBV7-2	TRBJ1-5	NA	CASSFDSFNQPQHF	TGTGCCAGCAGCTTCGACAGTTTCAATCAGCCCCAGCATTTT
NA	TRBV5-5	TRBJ1-2	NA	CASSLNGQRYGYTF	TGTGCCAGCAGCTTGAATGGACAGCGATATGGCTACACCTTC
NA	TRBV6-5	TRBJ2-5	few	CASTPGDVETQYF	TGTGCCAGCACTCCGGGGGACGTCGAGACCCAGTACTTC
NA	TRBV19	TRBJ1-6	NA	CASSLQQGNSPLHF	TGTGCCAGTAGCCTACAACAGGGAAATTCACCCCTCCACTTT
NA	TRBV3-1/TRBV3-2	TRBJ1-3	NA	CASSPRNRAGNTIYF	TGTGCCAGCAGCCCTCGGAACAGGGCTGGAAACACCATATATTTT
NA	TRBV5-1	TRBJ1-1	NA	CASSLKLDSKAFF	TGCGCCAGCAGCTTGAAACTGGACAGTAAAGCTTTCTTT
TRBD2	TRBV27	TRBJ2-5	NA	CASSLLAGEETQYF	TGTGCCAGCAGTTTACTAGCGGGAGAAGAGACCCAGTACTTC
NA	TRBV20-1	TRBJ2-1	NA	CSASESPEQFF	TGCAGTGCTAGTGAATCTCCTGAGCAGTTCTTC
TRBD1	TRBV6-4	TRBJ2-2	NA	CASSDGRGHTGELFF	TGTGCCAGCAGTGACGGCAGGGGGCACACCGGGGAGCTGTTTTTT
TRBD2	TRBV27	TRBJ2-1	NA	CASSPRHLAGVDEQFF	TGTGCCAGCAGTCCCCGGCATCTAGCGGGGGTCGATGAGCAGTTCTTC
TRBD1	TRBV15	TRBJ2-5	few	CATSTGTGGGETQYF	TGTGCCACCAGCACGGGGACAGGGGGAGGAGAGACCCAGTACTTC
NA	TRBV6-5	TRBJ2-1	few	CASSYGGAYNEQFF	TGTGCCAGCAGTTACGGGGGCGCCTACAATGAGCAGTTCTTC
TRBD2	TRBV30	TRBJ2-1	few	CAWSGTSGYNEQFF	TGTGCCTGGAGTGGAACTAGCGGTTACAATGAGCAGTTCTTC
NA	TRBV10-2	TRBJ2-5	NA	CATLQGGQETQYF	TGCGCCACCCTTCAAGGCGGTCAAGAGACCCAGTACTTC
TRBD1	TRBV7-9	TRBJ1-2	NA	CASSLPTGAYGYTF	TGTGCCAGCAGCTTACCTACAGGGGCCTATGGCTACACCTTC
TRBD1	TRBV19	TRBJ1-5	NA	CASTTAGGSNQPQHF	TGTGCCAGTACCACGGCAGGGGGTAGCAATCAGCCCCAGCATTTT
TRBD1	TRBV5-5	TRBJ1-2	once	CASSPRTGDRYGYTF	TGTGCCAGCAGCCCCCGGACAGGGGATCGCTATGGCTACACCTTC
NA	TRBV7-9	TRBJ1-3	NA	CAPDTIYF	TGTGCCCCGGACACCATATATTTT
NA	TRBV19	TRBJ1-1	once	CASSTIQGGNTEAFF	TGTGCCAGTAGTACGATACAGGGTGGAAACACTGAAGCTTTCTTT
TRBD1	TRBV6-5	TRBJ2-7	once	CASSSNWPGQGIEQYF	TGTGCCAGCAGTTCCAACTGGCCGGGACAGGGAATCGAGCAGTACTTC
TRBD2	TRBV2	TRBJ2-1	NA	CASRAGLGEQFF	TGTGCCAGCAGGGCGGGACTAGGTGAGCAGTTCTTC
NA	TRBV27	TRBJ2-2	NA	CASRQGTGELFF	TGTGCCAGCAGACAGGGTACCGGGGAGCTGTTTTTT
NA	TRBV14	TRBJ2-7	NA	CASSQGYRGSYEQYF	TGTGCCAGCAGCCAAGGGTACAGAGGGTCCTACGAGCAGTACTTC
NA	TRBV5-6	TRBJ2-7	NA	CASSLRQGLSYEQYF	TGTGCCAGCAGCTTGCGGCAGGGCCTCTCCTACGAGCAGTACTTC
TRBD1	TRBV14	TRBJ2-3	NA	CASSRQGADTQYF	TGTGCCAGCAGTCGACAGGGGGCAGATACGCAGTATTTT
TRBD1	TRBV12-3/TRBV12-4	TRBJ1-1	NA	CASSRTGDAEAFF	TGTGCCAGCAGCAGGACAGGGGACGCTGAAGCTTTCTTT
TRBD1	TRBV5-1	TRBJ1-1	NA	CASSSTGTGTNTEAFF	TGCGCCAGCAGCTCGACCGGGACAGGGACGAACACTGAAGCTTTCTTT
NA	TRBV5-5	TRBJ1-5	NA	CASSLYRNSQPQHF	TGTGCCAGCAGCTTGTACAGAAATTCCCAGCCCCAGCATTTT
NA	TRBV27	TRBJ1-5	once	CASTSSRRYSNQPQHF	TGTGCCAGCACCTCAAGCCGAAGATATAGCAATCAGCCCCAGCATTTT
NA	TRBV5-6	TRBJ2-1	NA	CASSLGGVGEQFF	TGTGCCAGCAGCTTGGGGGGAGTAGGTGAGCAGTTCTTC
NA	TRBV3-1/TRBV3-2	TRBJ1-4	NA	CASSQEMGLVEKLFF	TGTGCCAGCAGCCAAGAGATGGGGCTGGTAGAAAAACTGTTTTTT
NA	TRBV7-9	TRBJ1-1	NA	CASSLPGKVRWATEAFF	TGTGCCAGCAGCTTACCGGGAAAGGTCAGGTGGGCCACTGAAGCTTTCTTT
NA	TRBV18	TRBJ1-1	NA	CASSIQNTEAFF	TGTGCCAGCTCAATTCAGAACACTGAAGCTTTCTTT